The table lists the clone carrying this T cell receptor (beta chain) with a count of one. The data were obtained in a study of blood T cell repertoires in COVID-19. Overall study context: Acute and convalescent COVID-19 specimens originated in the United States, Italy and Spain. The cDNA or gDNA used as material had been derived from T cells, B-cell-depleted T cells, or PBMCs.

Germline CDR1 SGDLS, CDR2 YYNGEE. The CDR3 has 15 residues. The V and J ends lost 4 bases and 4 bases, in that order; junction bases with no gene match: 9. Ages ranged from about 18 to 89 years, with residence in around 24 US areas. Profiling relied on immunoSEQ multiplex PCR, and the TCRdb table lists in-frame clones only, not all of them. The table includes hundreds of thousands of clones, 80% detected once. The receptor was derived from a man in his thirties or forties with acute COVID-19. The material sequenced was PBMCs or T cells enriched from blood (not recorded which). This chain connects TRBV9 to TRBJ2-5; 8 positions match TRBD2. Written as DNA, the CDR3 is TGTGCCAGCAGCCCCCTCCCGGGAGGGGGAGAGACCCAGTACTTC. The encoded protein is CASSPLPGGGETQYF.